This T cell receptor beta chain was identified during a study of T cell responses to AZD1222 COVID-19 vaccine (dated by TCRdb to the early 2020s). Regarding the complete study: A total of 233 trial participants underwent TCR sequencing, of whom approximately 210 received two doses of AZD1222 and about 26 received two doses of the MenACWY control vaccine. Enrollment into the trials was organized by age into subgroups of 18-55, 56-69 and 70-plus years, and those subgroups contained roughly 150, 30 and 60 TCR-sequenced participants, respectively.

In the case of this clone: It lacks a known antigen. No much larger clone is present one base from it, and per-base qualities are unavailable.

The CDR3 regions of human TCRbeta chains were subjected to immunosequencing. Regarding the original processing steps: TCRs in the repertoires were matched against a reference library of SARS-CoV-2-specific TCRs that had been generated with the MIRA antigen-specificity platform. Breadth was defined as the fraction of unique TCRs that were SARS-CoV-2-associated, and depth was defined as the fraction of total T cells that were SARS-CoV-2-associated. Using the MIRA data, each spike-specific TCR was mapped to the spike region that the TCR reacts to and placed in a CD4 or CD8 class. Log10-transformed breadth and depth values were compared by one-way ANOVA with Sidak's multiple comparisons tests. The table was pulled from immuneACCESS by TCRdb, which kept in-frame rearrangements only. Such tables lose some clones; where checked, under half of the loss comes from unresolved V genes, and the rest has no known cause. D and trimming were read from the DNA, whereas the V and J calls and clone size are those reported in that table. Present in this sample are approximately 140,000 clones, more than 90% of which were seen just once. The ten largest clones represent under 2% of the sample.

From a lookup of the germline V gene, CDR1 and CDR2 are SGHTA and FQGTGA. V is cut by 5 bases and J by 0 bases, and the space between the germline ends is 11 bases. The CDR3, from cysteine to phenylalanine, totals 15 residues. The sequence is cut down to CDR3 DNA, 45 bases in frame from base 1. The paper's findings and limits, for the study overall: Conclusions about previously exposed vaccinees are limited because only five or six AZD1222 recipients were SARS-CoV-2 seropositive at baseline. In the small 56-69-year group, the increase in depth fell short of significance, most likely because of low power. Because no day 14 peak-response samples were available, the repertoires could be characterized only after the peak T cell response. Reportedly, almost half of the unique spike-specific TCRs recognized epitopes lying outside the regions that are mutated in the B.1.351 and B.1.1.7 variants. Vaccine-associated CD4 TCRs spanned the whole spike protein, with dominant responses in regions 160-218 and 743-854. Participants were mostly white British and included more females than males, and it was suggested by the authors that clonal diversity may have been underestimated. Spike-specific TCR breadth and depth rose significantly after two AZD1222 doses compared with day 0 and with MenACWY recipients.

The sample's time point label, decoded: about 28 days (+/-7) after the second vaccine dose. Because spike-specific TCR depth and breadth did not differ between the two schedules, AZD1222 recipients who got a second dose at roughly 4 weeks were pooled with those who got a second dose at roughly 12 weeks. Vaccinee samples were obtained from the UK trials COV001 and COV002, which included a single-blind randomized controlled phase 2/3 trial of AZD1222 (ChAdOx1 nCoV-19) in healthy adults. For TCRbeta chain sequencing, PBMC samples were collected from trial participants at day 0 and at day 28 after the second dose.

This TCR was sampled from an adult who received the AZD1222 COVID-19 vaccine. Recombination connected TRBV7-3 to TRBJ1-3, with TRBD1 perhaps the D gene, on 5 matching bases. The sequencing used peripheral blood, collected 28 days after the second AZD1222 dose. The nucleotide sequence is TGTGCCAGCAGCCTCGGGGGTAACTCTGGAAACACCATATATTTT. It specifies CASSLGGNSGNTIYF.